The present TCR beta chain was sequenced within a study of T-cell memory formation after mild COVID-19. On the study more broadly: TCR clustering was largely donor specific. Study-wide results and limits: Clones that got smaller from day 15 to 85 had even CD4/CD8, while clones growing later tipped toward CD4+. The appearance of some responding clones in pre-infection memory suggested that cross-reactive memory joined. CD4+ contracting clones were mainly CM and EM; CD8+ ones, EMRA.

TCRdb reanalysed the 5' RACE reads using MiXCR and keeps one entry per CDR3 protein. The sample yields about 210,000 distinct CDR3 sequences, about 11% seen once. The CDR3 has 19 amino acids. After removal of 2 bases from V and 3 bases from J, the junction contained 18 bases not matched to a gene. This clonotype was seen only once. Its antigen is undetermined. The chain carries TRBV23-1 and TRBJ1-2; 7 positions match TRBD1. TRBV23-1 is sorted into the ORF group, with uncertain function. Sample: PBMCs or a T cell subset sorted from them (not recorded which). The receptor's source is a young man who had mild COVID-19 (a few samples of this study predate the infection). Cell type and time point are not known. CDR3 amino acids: CASSQTYYQETGIHYGYTF. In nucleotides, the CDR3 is TGCGCCAGCAGTCAAACCTACTACCAAGAGACAGGGATCCACTATGGCTACACCTTC.